The 14 T cell receptor beta chains below come from one sample, sequenced in a study of OX40 agonist ivuxolimab in advanced cancers. Produced via immunoSEQ multiplex PCR; TCRdb's table is partial and in-frame only. Altogether around 26,000 clones are present, roughly 85% being singletons, with the ten largest covering 34%. Here the sequenced sample was CD4+ or CD8+ T cells sorted from blood, taken in a trial of the OX40 agonist ivuxolimab. Every receptor here comes from an adult with an advanced solid tumor such as melanoma, head and neck, liver or kidney cancer.

CDR3 DNA: TGTGCCAGTATTGGAGGCGGGGAGCTGTTTTTT. Amino acid sequence: CASIGGGELFF. The gene calls are TRBV19 and TRBJ2-2; possibly TRBD2 for D (5 bases). The CDR3 extends over 11 amino acids. CDR1 and CDR2 (germline): LNHDA, SQIVND (reference sequence). Trimming stripped 7 bases from V and 7 bases from J, with 7 bases between.

The chain links TRBV27 to TRBJ2-7; D possibly uses TRBD1 or TRBD2 (5 bases each). The CDR3 is made up of 13 amino acids. The germline gives CDR1 MNHEY, CDR2 SMNVEV (reference sequence). Trimming cost V 6 bases and J 2 bases, with 11 bases left between them. The CDR3, as DNA: TGTGCCAGCAGCCAGGGAGTCGCCTACGAGCAGTACTTC. This translates into CASSQGVAYEQYF.

The chain links TRBV4-2 to TRBJ2-2; tentative D call: TRBD2 (6 bases). The V end was cut by 0 bases, the J end by 2 bases, with 10 bases between. Germline assignment: CDR1 LGHNA and CDR2 YNFKEQ. This CDR3 comprises 16 residues. The CDR3 DNA reads TGTGCCAGCAGCCAAGAGGAGGGCCATAACACCGGGGAGCTGTTTTTT. Amino acids: CASSQEEGHNTGELFF.

The genes are TRBV5-1 and TRBJ2-1, with TRBD2 matching over 7 bases. This CDR3 has 17 amino acids. Germline V gives CDR1 SGHRS, CDR2 YFSETQ. Trimming took 4 bases from V and 0 from J; bases not matched to a gene: 10. The CDR3 protein is CASSLKIRGSSYNEQFF. The CDR3 nucleotides are TGCGCCAGCAGCCTCAAGATACGCGGGAGCTCCTACAATGAGCAGTTCTTC. The full variable domain, rest sourced from reference TRBV5-1 and TRBJ2-1, is KAGVTQTPRYLIKTRGQQVTLSCSPISGHRSVSWYQQTPGQGLQFLFEYFSETQRNKGNFPGRFSGRQFSNSRSEMNVSTLELGDSALYLCASSLKIRGSSYNEQFFGPGTRLTVL.

The chain combines TRBV19 with TRBJ2-1, with D uncertain. The germline CDR1 and CDR2 sequences are LNHDA and SQIVND (reference sequence). The CDR3 totals 13 residues. V was shortened by 5 bases and J by 10 bases, with 15 bases between the two germline ends. CDR3 loop: CASSPLDGREQFF. In nucleotides, the CDR3 is TGTGCCAGTAGTCCCCTAGATGGGCGGGAGCAGTTCTTC.

The chain is built from TRBV7-6 and TRBJ2-2; 15 bases are a match to TRBD2. Germline CDR1 SGHVS, CDR2 FNYEAQ. Germline trimming cut 5 bases from V and 8 bases from J; bases unmatched to any gene: 9. The CDR3 spans 17 residues. CDR3 coding DNA: TGTGCCAGCAGCCTTCCCATGGGACTAGCGGGAGGTGGGGAGCTGTTTTTT. The encoded protein is CASSLPMGLAGGGELFF.

The chain links TRBV27 to TRBJ1-3; 12 bases align to TRBD1. The CDR3 is 15 amino acids. With 4 bases clipped from V and 6 bases from J, the junction kept 4 bases outside the gene matches. Germline CDR1 MNHEY, CDR2 SMNVEV (reference sequence). CDR3 DNA sequence: TGTGCCAGCAGTTACTCGGGACAGGGGGCAAACACCATATATTTT. It codes for CASSYSGQGANTIYF.

V usage is TRBV7-6 and J usage is TRBJ1-3; D is uncertain. This CDR3 is 14 amino acids long. The V end lost 2 bases, the J end lost 2 bases, and 7 bases lay between the germline ends. Germline values: CDR1 SGHVS, CDR2 FNYEAQ. CDR3 coding DNA: TGTGCCAGCAGCTTAAGTGAAACTGGAAACACCATATATTTT. Its translation: CASSLSETGNTIYF.

The chain carries TRBV19 and TRBJ1-5, with TRBD1 identical over 7 bases. CDR3 length: 14 residues. V gave up 3 bases and J gave up 4 bases; unmatched junction bases: 3. In germline, CDR1 is LNHDA, CDR2 SQIVND (reference sequence). The CDR3, as DNA: TGTGCCAGTAGTATTGGGGACAGTAATCAGCCCCAGCATTTT. It yields the protein CASSIGDSNQPQHF.

This chain joins TRBV11-2 and TRBJ1-1; no clear D gene. Germline CDR1 is SGHAT and CDR2 is FQNNGV. V lost 3 bases and J lost 1, with 6 bases in between. The CDR3 is 13 residues long. CDR3 bases: TGTGCCAGCAGCTTGGGTGGGAACACTGAAGCTTTCTTT. Translated, it gives CASSLGGNTEAFF.

This clone was recorded once. The chain employs TRBV7-9 and TRBJ2-5, with D perhaps TRBD1 (6 bases). Trimming removed 3 bases from V and 0 bases from J, with 14 bases in between. The CDR3 totals 16 residues. Germline values: CDR1 SEHNR, CDR2 FQNEAQ (reference sequence). The CDR3 protein is CASSLGPQGHQETQYF. The CDR3 bases are TGTGCCAGCAGCTTGGGGCCGCAGGGGCACCAAGAGACCCAGTACTTC.

The gene calls are TRBV4-3 and TRBJ2-5, with TRBD2 matching over 12 bases. From germline, CDR1 is LGHNA and CDR2 YSLEER. Trimming cost V 0 bases and J 5 bases; bases outside gene matches: 1. The CDR3 consists of 15 residues. CDR3 bases: TGCGCCAGCAGCCAAGAAGGACTAGCGGGGGAGACCCAGTACTTC. Amino acids: CASSQEGLAGETQYF.

The rearrangement uses TRBV9 and TRBJ2-7, with 9 bases aligning to TRBD1. Germline V gene sequence: CDR1 SGDLS, CDR2 YYNGEE. The ends lost 3 bases at V and 2 bases at J; junction bases unmatched: 3. This CDR3 spans 14 amino acids. CDR3 sequence: CASSAGTGPYEQYF. CDR3 nucleotides: TGTGCCAGCAGCGCCGGGACAGGGCCCTACGAGCAGTACTTC. The variable domain in full, completed from reference TRBV9 and TRBJ2-7, reads DSGVTQTPKHLITATGQRVTLRCSPRSGDLSVYWYQQSLDQGLQFLIQYYNGEERAKGNILERFSAQQFPDLHSELNLSSLELGDSALYFCASSAGTGPYEQYFGPGTRLTVT.

The chain couples TRBV27 to TRBJ2-3, with 10 bases that match TRBD2. V shed 1 base and J 6 bases; nucleotides not matched to a gene: 10. The CDR3 totals 17 residues. The germline V gene encodes CDR1 MNHEY and CDR2 SMNVEV (reference sequence). The CDR3 is CASSLWASGSLRDTQYF. The CDR3, as DNA: TGTGCCAGCAGTTTATGGGCTAGCGGGAGCCTCCGGGATACGCAGTATTTT.